These T cell receptor beta chains were read from a single sample in a study of beta chain features in type 1 diabetes. Profiled with immunoSEQ multiplex PCR; TCRdb holds only in-frame clones, not every one. This table holds about 900,000 clones, roughly 15% found once. Source material: naive CD4+ T cells from blood. The source of these receptors is a woman younger than 35 in good health. Both conserved end residues are part of each CDR3. A D gene is named only where the DNA matches it firmly. Rows may omit the clone size; those that give it use once, few, many or a size class.

TRBV7-2	.	.	TRBJ2-7	CASSLYWGEQYF	TGTGCCAGCAGCTTATATTGGGGTGAGCAGTACTTC
TRBV6-5	.	.	TRBJ1-2	CASVRMWPSGYGYTF	TGTGCCAGCGTCCGCATGTGGCCCTCCGGCTATGGCTACACCTTC
TRBV4-1	.	.	TRBJ1-5	CASSTQGGNQPQHF	TGCGCCAGCAGTACTCAGGGCGGAAATCAGCCCCAGCATTTT
TRBV6-5	.	.	TRBJ1-2	CASHQGNLYGYTF	TGTGCCAGCCACCAGGGGAACCTATATGGCTACACCTTC
TRBV18	.	.	TRBJ2-7	CASSPYDLRASEQYF	TGTGCCAGCTCACCCTACGACCTACGAGCGTCCGAGCAGTACTTC
TRBV6-1	few	.	TRBJ1-5	CASSGSRDQPQHF	TGTGCCAGCTCAGGGTCTAGGGATCAGCCCCAGCATTTT
TRBV4-2	few	.	TRBJ2-7	CASSQDPVRAVQYF	TGTGCCAGCAGCCAAGATCCCGTAAGGGCGGTGCAGTACTTC
TRBV15	.	.	TRBJ2-7	CATSRGSRAYEQYF	TGTGCCACCAGCAGGGGGTCCAGAGCGTACGAGCAGTACTTC
TRBV7-2	.	.	TRBJ2-7	CASSLFFYEQYF	TGTGCCAGCAGCTTATTTTTCTACGAGCAGTACTTC
TRBV9	.	TRBD1	TRBJ2-1	CASSARTGAVWNEQFF	TGTGCCAGCAGCGCTCGGACAGGGGCTGTGTGGAATGAGCAGTTCTTC
TRBV7-2	.	TRBD2	TRBJ2-3	CASSLVPYSGRQTYTQYF	TGTGCCAGCAGCTTAGTACCCTATAGCGGGAGGCAAACCTATACGCAGTATTTT
TRBV2	few	.	TRBJ2-2	CASSEAPGATGELFF	TGTGCCAGCAGTGAAGCGCCGGGGGCCACCGGGGAGCTGTTTTTT
TRBV19	few	TRBD2	TRBJ2-1	CASSSGRAGVREQFF	TGTGCCAGTAGTAGCGGGAGGGCCGGAGTCCGCGAGCAGTTCTTC
TRBV29-1	.	TRBD2	TRBJ2-1	CSVDASGQSYNEQFF	TGCAGCGTTGACGCTAGCGGTCAGTCCTACAATGAGCAGTTCTTC
TRBV29-1	few	TRBD1	TRBJ2-1	CSYIPGQGGNEQFF	TGCAGCTACATCCCGGGACAGGGAGGCAATGAGCAGTTCTTC
TRBV5-1	few	.	TRBJ1-4	CASSLAGTNEKLFF	TGCGCCAGCAGCTTGGCTGGCACTAATGAAAAACTGTTTTTT
TRBV28	.	.	TRBJ2-7	CASSFNVGYSYEQYF	TGTGCCAGCAGTTTTAATGTGGGATACTCCTACGAGCAGTACTTC
TRBV7-8	few	.	TRBJ1-2	CASSLQGRGYTF	TGTGCCAGCAGCTTACAGGGCCGGGGCTACACCTTC
TRBV5-4	few	.	TRBJ2-3	CASSLGGAGASTDTQYF	TGTGCCAGCAGCTTGGGAGGTGCGGGGGCTAGCACAGATACGCAGTATTTT
TRBV2	.	.	TRBJ2-5	CAGRVSETQYF	TGTGCCGGCAGGGTGTCAGAGACCCAGTACTTC
TRBV7-2	few	TRBD1	TRBJ2-1	CASSSGGTGWNEQFF	TGTGCCAGCAGCTCCGGCGGGACAGGGTGGAATGAGCAGTTCTTC
TRBV4-2	few	TRBD1	TRBJ1-6	CASSQDLGQEKDSPLHF	TGTGCCAGCAGCCAAGATCTAGGACAGGAGAAGGATTCACCCCTCCACTTT